This entry features one T cell receptor beta chain sequence. The data originate from a study of blood T cell repertoires in COVID-19. CDR1 LGHNA and CDR2 YSLEER come from the germline V gene. The V and J ends lost 1 base and 8 bases respectively, with 11 bases between them. This CDR3 comprises 14 residues. Seattle's cohort entered during active infection and was followed longitudinally. Under the authors' procedure: Reference gene primer amplification in the assay estimated nucleated cell counts. Some clones are missing from TCRdb's copy, which holds only in-frame ones; the method was immunoSEQ multiplex PCR. The DNA was the basis for D and trimming; V, J and clone size are from that table. Of around 310,000 clones in the sample, 85% to 90% are singletons; the top ten hold 0.8% to 1.3%.

This TCR came from a woman aged 40 to 55 with COVID-19, enrolled during active disease. The chain is built from TRBV4-3 and TRBJ1-4; D remains unclear. Sequencing was performed on peripheral blood. The CDR3 DNA reads as TGCGCCAGCAGCCAAGGGGTAGGAGGCGAAAAACTGTTTTTT. This translates into CASSQGVGGEKLFF.